The 25 T cell receptor beta chains below were found in one sample sequenced in a study of T-cell reconstitution after alpha-beta-depleted transplantation in children. Unique molecular identifiers were built into the TCRbeta library. One entry per CDR3 protein results from TCRdb running MiXCR on the PCR reads. The sample lists roughly 120,000 distinct CDR3 sequences; about 23% were seen once. The sample consisted of PBMCs, mostly from graft donor cells, taken 180 days after TCRalphabeta/CD19-depleted stem cell transplant. The receptors derive from a male patient under 10 years old who had a stem cell transplant for chronic granulomatous disease, so the T cells may come from the graft donor.

This clonotype was counted at least ten times. The rearrangement uses TRBV5-1 and TRBJ2-5; 7 bases align to TRBD1. Germline CDR1 is SGHRS and CDR2 is YFSETQ. V shed 6 bases, J shed 3 bases, and the junction held 11 bases outside the gene matches. The CDR3 totals 15 residues. The CDR3 nucleotides are TGCGCCAGCACCTCTTCGCTAGGGACAGAAGAGACCCAGTACTTC. Residues: CASTSSLGTEETQYF.

A single count supports this clonotype. In DNA form, the CDR3 reads TGTGCCAGCAGTTTAGGGGAAGGGACTGAAGCTTTCTTT. Translation gives CASSLGEGTEAFF. The chain recombines TRBV27 with TRBJ1-1; D not certain. The CDR3 extends over 13 amino acids. CDR1 is MNHEY and CDR2 is SMNVEV in the germline V gene (reference sequence). Trimming removed 2 bases from V and 5 bases from J, with 9 bases in between.

The chain combines TRBV29-1 with TRBJ1-2; D might be TRBD1 (6 bases). Germline CDR1 is SQVTM and CDR2 is ANQGSEA. The V end lost 6 bases, the J end lost 10 bases, and 21 bases lay between the germline ends. The CDR3 extends over 13 amino acids. In DNA form, the CDR3 reads TGCAGCGTGGAAACTACAGGGATGGGGGCCTACACCTTC. Translation gives CSVETTGMGAYTF.

This clonotype was detected ten times or more. The V call is TRBV6-2 or TRBV6-3, the J call TRBJ2-1; D is perhaps TRBD2 (5 bases). The ends were cut back, 2 bases at V and 15 bases at J, with 14 bases in the middle. In germline, CDR1 is MNHEY, CDR2 SVGEGT. This CDR3 contains 12 residues. The CDR3, as DNA: TGTGCCAGCAGTTACCAGAGGGCGGGCCCGTTCTTC. Residues: CASSYQRAGPFF.

This clonotype was seen a few times. V is TRBV6-5 and J is TRBJ2-5, with 8 bases aligning to TRBD1. This CDR3 is built from 17 residues. CDR1 and CDR2 from the germline V gene are MNHEY and SVGAGI. The V gene end was trimmed by 2 bases and the J gene end by 0 bases; junction bases not matched to a gene: 8. CDR3: CASSYGQGFKYQETQYF. The CDR3 region has the DNA TGTGCCAGCAGTTACGGACAGGGTTTTAAGTACCAAGAGACCCAGTACTTC.

This clonotype showed up just once. This rearrangement joins TRBV5-8 to TRBJ2-5; D might be TRBD1 (6 bases). This CDR3 is built from 12 residues. Germline CDR1 reads SGHTS; CDR2 reads YDEGEE. CDR3 residues: CAGGGEEETQYF. CDR3 sequence (DNA): TGTGCTGGGGGCGGTGAGGAAGAGACCCAGTACTTC.

The sample holds many counts of this clonotype. The chain recombines TRBV19 with TRBJ1-1; D perhaps matches TRBD1 (5 bases). The ends were cut back, 5 bases at V and 0 bases at J, with 10 bases in the middle. CDR1 LNHDA and CDR2 SQIVND come from the germline V gene (reference sequence). This CDR3 has 14 amino acids. CDR3: CASSVDRMNTEAFF. In DNA form, the CDR3 reads TGTGCCAGTAGTGTCGACAGAATGAACACTGAAGCTTTCTTT.

The CDR3 DNA is TGTGCCAGCAGCTTAGATGGGACAGGGTCCCATCTACCCTACGAGCAGTACTTC. Its translation: CASSLDGTGSHLPYEQYF. The rearrangement links TRBV13 to TRBJ2-7, with 9 positions matching TRBD1. Per the germline V gene, CDR1 is PRHDT and CDR2 is FYEKMQ (reference sequence). CDR3 length equals 18 residues. J gave up 2 bases and V 1 base, and 12 bases lay outside the gene matches.

This clonotype has a count of ten or more. This chain links TRBV7-3 with TRBJ2-2; TRBD2 matches at 9 bases. J was trimmed by 2 bases and V by 5 bases; bases with no gene match: 6. Germline V gives CDR1 SGHTA, CDR2 FQGTGA. The CDR3 loop spans 16 amino acids. The CDR3 DNA reads TGTGCCAGCAGCCCGATAGCGGGAGCCAACACCGGGGAGCTGTTTTTT. As protein: CASSPIAGANTGELFF.

V is TRBV15 and J is TRBJ2-7; TRBD1 matches 7 bases. Germline V gene sequence: CDR1 LNHNV, CDR2 YYDKDF (reference sequence). This CDR3 has 18 amino acids. V trimming: 5 bases; J trimming: 4 bases; junction bases outside the gene matches: 20. The CDR3 nucleotides read TGTGCCACCAGCGGAAGCTTAGACAGGGACCTCATAAATTACGAGCAGTACTTC. This translates into CATSGSLDRDLINYEQYF.

In this sample, this clonotype turned up many times. The gene calls are TRBV21-1 and TRBJ1-5. TRBV21-1 has pseudogene status. The CDR3 contains 14 residues. The CDR3 spells CASSRWVDNQPQHF. CDR3 DNA sequence: TGTGCCAGCAGCAGGTGGGTGGACAATCAGCCCCAGCATTTT.

There are a few counts of this clonotype. This chain connects TRBV12-3 or TRBV12-4 to TRBJ2-1, with 15 bases lining up with TRBD2. After removal of 7 bases from V and 10 bases from J, the junction contained 5 bases not matched to a gene. The length of the CDR3 is 14 residues. CDR3 region: CASKTGLAGGEQFF. The CDR3 nucleotides read TGTGCCAGCAAAACGGGACTAGCGGGGGGAGAGCAGTTCTTC.

The V gene is TRBV6-1, the J gene TRBJ2-5; 16 bases align to TRBD2. From germline, CDR1 is MNHNS and CDR2 SASEGT. The CDR3 has 17 residues. The ends lost 5 bases at V and 2 bases at J; junction bases unmatched: 5. DNA for the CDR3: TGTGCCAGCAGTCCAACGGGACTAGCGGGAGGGCAAGAGACCCAGTACTTC. It encodes CASSPTGLAGGQETQYF.

Details on this clonotype: One junction end disagrees with the germline gene, perhaps due to a read error. The chain joins TRBV29-1 to TRBJ2-4, with D perhaps TRBD2 (5 bases). Germline assignment: CDR1 SQVTM and CDR2 ANQGSEA. The CDR3 spans 13 residues. CDR3 sequence reads: CSVQVLAKNSQYF. DNA of the CDR3: TGCAGCGTTCAGGTCCTAGCCAAAAACAGTCAGTACTTC. The variable domain in full, completed from reference TRBV29-1 and TRBJ2-4, reads SAVISQKPSRDICQRGTSLTIQCQVDSQVTMMFWYRQQPGQSLTLIATANQGSEATYESGFVIDKFPISRPNLTFSTLTVSNMSPEDSSIYLCSVQVLAKNSQYFGAGTRLSVL.

This clonotype occurred many times. The V call is TRBV12-3 or TRBV12-4, the J call TRBJ2-1; D remains ambiguous. Trimming left V 7 bases short and J 5 bases short, with 12 bases between. The CDR3 is made up of 13 amino acids. CDR3 in DNA: TGTGCCAGCAACCCCAGTGGGGACAATGAGCAGTTCTTC. Translation gives CASNPSGDNEQFF.

This clonotype was seen ten or more times. The rearrangement uses TRBV20-1 and TRBJ2-3, with D hard to call. V was cut by 3 bases and J by 0 bases, with 13 bases left in between. The CDR3 has 15 amino acids. Germline values: CDR1 DFQATT, CDR2 SNEGSKA (reference sequence). The CDR3 sequence: CSASQDGSSTDTQYF. The CDR3 coding sequence is TGCAGTGCTAGTCAGGACGGTTCTAGCACAGATACGCAGTATTTT.

CDR3 protein: CASHQDRVDEKLFF. In DNA form, the CDR3 reads TGTGCCAGCCACCAGGACAGGGTGGATGAAAAACTGTTTTTT. The chain carries TRBV6-1 and TRBJ1-4; 8 positions match TRBD1. Per germline, CDR1 MNHNS and CDR2 SASEGT. This CDR3 has 14 amino acids. V gave up 8 bases and J gave up 6 bases; unmatched junction bases: 8.

This clonotype was detected ten times or more. J is TRBJ2-1 and V is TRBV20-1; TRBD2 matches at 12 bases. V shed 3 bases, J shed 9 bases, and the junction held 6 bases outside the gene matches. From germline, CDR1 is DFQATT and CDR2 SNEGSKA (reference sequence). The CDR3 has 14 amino acids. CDR3 sequence reads: CSASSSGRAVEQFF. The CDR3 DNA reads as TGCAGTGCTAGTTCTAGCGGGAGGGCCGTTGAGCAGTTCTTC.

The chain employs TRBV5-1 and TRBJ2-7; D remains ambiguous. This CDR3 is built from 14 residues. From germline, CDR1 is SGHRS and CDR2 YFSETQ. V lost 7 bases and J lost 2, with 16 bases in between. The CDR3 DNA reads TGCGCCAGCTACCAAGGAACAAGGGCCTACGAGCAGTACTTC. Protein: CASYQGTRAYEQYF. Using reference TRBV5-1 and TRBJ2-7 for the parts outside the CDR3, the full variable domain is KAGVTQTPRYLIKTRGQQVTLSCSPISGHRSVSWYQQTPGQGLQFLFEYFSETQRNKGNFPGRFSGRQFSNSRSEMNVSTLELGDSALYLCASYQGTRAYEQYFGPGTRLTVT.

The chain carries TRBV12-3 or TRBV12-4 and TRBJ2-7; D is perhaps TRBD2 (6 bases). Trimming left V 3 bases short and J 0 bases short, with 9 bases between. The CDR3 covers 14 residues. The DNA for the CDR3 is TGTGCCAGCAGTTTCCGGGAGAGCTCCTACGAGCAGTACTTC. As protein: CASSFRESSYEQYF.

This chain uses TRBV4-2 with TRBJ2-1; D call uncertain. This CDR3 is 11 amino acids long. Per the germline V gene, CDR1 is LGHNA and CDR2 is YNFKEQ. V gave up 3 bases and J gave up 7 bases, with 4 bases separating them. CDR3 region: CASSHENEQFF. The CDR3 coding sequence is TGTGCCAGCAGCCACGAAAATGAGCAGTTCTTC.

This clonotype was detected ten times or more. The chain links TRBV5-5 to TRBJ2-3; no clear D. The V end was cut by 0 bases, the J end by 5 bases, with 13 bases between. The CDR3 runs to 15 residues. The germline gives CDR1 SGHKS, CDR2 YYEKEE (reference sequence). The CDR3 DNA reads TGTGCCAGCAGCTTGGAGTACGGGCTCCTAGATACGCAGTATTTT. This sequence encodes CASSLEYGLLDTQYF.

The rearrangement uses TRBV12-3 or TRBV12-4 and TRBJ2-1; D is perhaps TRBD2 (6 bases). With 7 bases removed from V and 5 bases from J, the gap between germline ends came to 18 bases. CDR3 length: 15 amino acids. The CDR3 reads CASTLGGAGNNEQFF. The CDR3, as DNA: TGTGCCAGCACTCTAGGAGGGGCAGGGAACAATGAGCAGTTCTTC.

The chain recombines TRBV5-1 with TRBJ1-2; possibly TRBD1 for D (5 bases). Germline CDR1 SGHRS, CDR2 YFSETQ. Between the trimmed V and J ends, which lost 0 bases and 3 bases, there was a span of 9 bases. There are 14 residues in the CDR3. The CDR3 coding sequence is TGCGCCAGCAGCTTGGGGGGCCACGACTATGGCTACACCTTC. Protein: CASSLGGHDYGYTF. Full variable domain (rest looked up from reference TRBV5-1 and TRBJ1-2): KAGVTQTPRYLIKTRGQQVTLSCSPISGHRSVSWYQQTPGQGLQFLFEYFSETQRNKGNFPGRFSGRQFSNSRSEMNVSTLELGDSALYLCASSLGGHDYGYTFGSGTRLTVV.

This clonotype showed up just a few times. One base away lies a much larger clone, so this may be a sequencing read error. The chain employs TRBV11-2 and TRBJ2-4, with D perhaps TRBD1 (6 bases). The CDR3 consists of 15 residues. Germline CDR1 is SGHAT and CDR2 is FQNNGV. CDR3 sequence (DNA): TGTGCCAGCAGCCAGAGGGGACAAGCCAAAAACAGTCAGTACTTC. Amino acids: CASSQRGQAKNSQYF.